The present TCR beta chain was sequenced within a study of T cell repertoires in cytomegalovirus infection. Study-level background: Indicated by public TCR beta signatures were CMV infection and matching HLA type.

TCRdb passed the reads through MiXCR, listing each CDR3 protein once. The sample lists 250,000 or so distinct CDR3 sequences; 9% to 15% were seen once. Broader study findings: People with CMV and the relevant HLA were identified by cumulative public TCR beta family frequency. Across the ex vivo response, the dominant clonotypes were HLA-C-restricted CMV-specific TCR beta clonotypes.

This CDR3 has 15 amino acids. CDR1 SGHTA and CDR2 FQGNSA come from the germline V gene. Between the trimmed V and J ends, which lost 2 bases and 4 bases, there was a span of 12 bases. At least ten counts were recorded for this clonotype. Its antigen is not identified. The chain combines TRBV7-2 with TRBJ2-1; no definite D call. This clonotype originated in a human donor in good health (CMV status not recorded). Some clones in this sample may be carry-over from other donors' samples. Material for sequencing was PBMCs. The CDR3 reads CASSLLRGTYNEQFF. The CDR3 DNA is TGTGCCAGCAGCTTATTGCGCGGAACTTACAATGAGCAGTTCTTC.